One sample yielded the 31 T cell receptor beta chains listed below, sequenced in a study of CD8 T cells in ankylosing spondylitis. TCRdb itself ran the 5' RACE reads through MiXCR, one entry per CDR3 protein. In the table there are roughly 100,000 distinct CDR3 sequences, roughly 8.3% of which are singletons. The material sequenced was blood, either unsorted or a sorted T cell fraction (not recorded which). The receptor set was obtained from a male donor with ankylosing spondylitis or in good health (not recorded which).

This clonotype was seen repeatedly, ten times or more. The chain joins TRBV12-3 or TRBV12-4 to TRBJ2-7; tentative D call: TRBD1 (6 bases). The CDR3 loop spans 13 amino acids. Trimming removed 2 bases from V and 2 bases from J, with 7 bases in between. DNA for the CDR3: TGTGCCAGCAGTTTAAACAGGGCCTACGAGCAGTACTTC. This gives the protein CASSLNRAYEQYF.

This clonotype was counted at least ten times. V is TRBV9 and J is TRBJ2-7; 9 bases line up with TRBD1. From germline, CDR1 is SGDLS and CDR2 YYNGEE. Trimming cost V 0 bases and J 3 bases; bases outside gene matches: 1. There are 14 residues in the CDR3. The CDR3 loop reads CASSVEGQGYEQYF. The CDR3 nucleotides are TGTGCCAGCAGCGTAGAGGGACAGGGCTACGAGCAGTACTTC.

With regard to this clonotype: Possible read error: a much larger clone is one base away. V is TRBV5-1 and J is TRBJ2-1, with 7 bases lining up with TRBD2. The junction had 5 bases not matched to a gene; V was cut back by 4 bases and J by 4 bases. This CDR3 has 14 residues. Germline V CDR1 and CDR2: SGHRS, YFSETQ. The CDR3 DNA sequence: TGCGCCAGCAGCCCAACTAGCGTATACAATGAGCAGTTCTTC. Translating it yields CASSPTSVYNEQFF.

This clonotype has a count of ten or more. The J gene is TRBJ1-1, the V gene TRBV12-3 or TRBV12-4; unclear D gene. The CDR3 sequence is 11 residues long. V lost 3 bases and J 6 bases, leaving 5 bases between the germline ends. DNA for the CDR3: TGTGCCAGCAGTTTTCTAGCTGAAGCTTTCTTT. Residues: CASSFLAEAFF.

This sequence joins TRBV7-2 and TRBJ2-7; either TRBD1 or TRBD2 may supply D (6 bases each). Trimming pared 1 base from V and 2 bases from J, leaving 12 bases between. CDR1 and CDR2 from the germline V gene are SGHTA and FQGNSA. This CDR3 is built from 15 residues. CDR3 sequence reads: CASSLVGGRTYEQYF. The DNA of the CDR3 is TGTGCCAGCAGCTTAGTTGGGGGGCGGACCTACGAGCAGTACTTC.

This clonotype was seen ten or more times. The chain combines TRBV7-2 with TRBJ2-7; 10 bases agree with TRBD2. From germline, CDR1 is SGHTA and CDR2 FQGNSA. This CDR3 spans 15 amino acids. V lost 2 bases, J lost 2 bases, and 3 bases stayed unmatched. The DNA for the CDR3 is TGTGCCAGCAGCTTATGGACTAGCGGAACCTACGAGCAGTACTTC. The encoded protein is CASSLWTSGTYEQYF.

This clonotype was recorded at least ten times. The chain has TRBV28 and TRBJ2-7, with 7 bases matching TRBD1. Germline CDR1 is MDHEN and CDR2 is SYDVKM. CDR3 length: 15 amino acids. V dropped 4 bases and J dropped 5; count of bases not matched to a gene: 11. For the CDR3, the DNA is TGTGCCAGCAGTTCACCGACGACAGGGTACAACGAGCAGTACTTC. It is translated as CASSSPTTGYNEQYF. Full variable domain (remainder filled in from reference TRBV28 and TRBJ2-7): DVKVTQSSRYLVKRTGEKVFLECVQDMDHENMFWYRQDPGLGLRLIYFSYDVKMKEKGDIPEGYSVSREKKERFSLILESASTNQTSMYLCASSSPTTGYNEQYFGPGTRLTVT.

This clonotype was seen many times. This rearrangement joins TRBV12-3 or TRBV12-4 to TRBJ1-5; 7 nucleotides agree with TRBD1. Unmatched junction bases numbered 14, after V lost 5 bases and J lost 4 bases. CDR3 length: 17 residues. For the CDR3, the DNA is TGTGCCAGCAGTCGAGGGGGATACGACAGGGTAAATCAGCCCCAGCATTTT. Protein: CASSRGGYDRVNQPQHF.

The sample holds many counts of this clonotype. V gene TRBV20-1 combines with J gene TRBJ2-2; D not resolved. Per germline, CDR1 DFQATT and CDR2 SNEGSKA (reference sequence). There are 12 residues in the CDR3. V lost 6 bases and J lost 5, with 10 bases in between. The CDR3 sequence: CSAGLGTGELFF. CDR3 nucleotides: TGCAGTGCAGGGCTCGGGACCGGGGAGCTGTTTTTT.

The sample holds many counts of this clonotype. The rearrangement uses TRBV4-3 and TRBJ1-1, with unresolved D. The CDR3 loop spans 18 amino acids. Germline V gene data show CDR1 as LGHNA and CDR2 as YSLEER. The V and J ends lost 1 base and 5 bases respectively, with 23 bases between them. The CDR3 DNA follows: TGCGCCAGCAGCCAAGGGTTTGGCGGTATAGGCGCGGGGACTGAAGCTTTCTTT. Translating it yields CASSQGFGGIGAGTEAFF.

Remarks on this clonotype: Germline and junction disagree at one end, which may indicate a read error. The chain links TRBV24-1 to TRBJ2-7; the D is unclear. Germline V gives CDR1 KGHDR, CDR2 SFDVKD. CDR3 length equals 15 residues. The CDR3 protein is CVTSALRRLDYEQYF. The CDR3, as DNA: TGTGTCACCAGTGCCCTGCGGCGGCTGGACTACGAGCAGTACTTC.

In this sample, this clonotype turned up many times. V gene TRBV6-1 combines with J gene TRBJ2-7; TRBD2 aligns across 7 bases. Germline CDR1 is MNHNS and CDR2 is SASEGT. V shed 5 bases, J shed 6 bases, and the junction held 4 bases outside the gene matches. The CDR3 contains 12 residues. CDR3 sequence (DNA): TGTGCCAGCAGTAACTTAGCGGGCGAGCAGTACTTC. This sequence encodes CASSNLAGEQYF.

In this sample, this clonotype turned up many times. V and J are TRBV5-6 and TRBJ2-5; 7 positions match TRBD2. Germline CDR1 SGHDT, CDR2 YYEEEE. CDR3 length equals 16 residues. V gave up 3 bases and J gave up 5 bases; unmatched junction bases: 13. In DNA, the CDR3 is TGTGCCAGCAGCTCACCAAGGCGCGGGGGTCTGGAGACCCAGTACTTC. Protein: CASSSPRRGGLETQYF.

This clonotype was seen repeatedly, ten times or more. This chain joins TRBV27 and TRBJ2-1; TRBD2 matches 8 bases. This CDR3 has 14 residues. V was clipped by 2 bases and J by 8 bases; unmatched bases: 5. Germline V lookup: CDR1 MNHEY, CDR2 SMNVEV (reference sequence). CDR3 in amino acids: CASSLAGGPYEQFF. The CDR3 coding sequence is TGTGCCAGCAGTTTAGCGGGAGGTCCATATGAGCAGTTCTTC.

In this sample, this clonotype turned up many times. The rearrangement uses TRBV5-1 and TRBJ1-4; D not certain. V lost 0 bases and J lost 7, with 13 bases in between. This CDR3 spans 15 amino acids. Germline assignment: CDR1 SGHRS and CDR2 YFSETQ. The CDR3 coding sequence is TGCGCCAGCAGCTTGGGTGGAGTTAGCGGTGAAAAACTGTTTTTT. This sequence encodes CASSLGGVSGEKLFF.

There are a few counts of this clonotype. J is TRBJ1-6 and V is TRBV4-3, with 8 bases identical to TRBD1. There are 15 residues in the CDR3. Trimming removed 0 bases from V and 9 bases from J; junction bases left unmatched: 4. Germline V gene sequence: CDR1 LGHNA, CDR2 YSLEER. The CDR3 reads CASSQDAGGGSPLHF. The CDR3, as DNA: TGCGCCAGCAGCCAAGATGCAGGGGGCGGTTCACCCCTCCACTTT.

In its sample, this clonotype was seen many times. V is TRBV5-1 and J is TRBJ2-3, with 9 bases that match TRBD2. This CDR3 region has 15 residues. The V gene's germline CDR1 is SGHRS and CDR2 YFSETQ. J gave up 2 bases and V 4 bases, and 5 bases lay outside the gene matches. The DNA for the CDR3 is TGCGCCAGCAGCAAATGGACTAGCGCCACAGATACGCAGTATTTT. Its translation: CASSKWTSATDTQYF.

This clonotype came up many times. The V and J genes are TRBV4-3 and TRBJ2-2; D possibly corresponds to TRBD2 (5 bases). The CDR3 has 15 amino acids. Germline V gene lookup returns CDR1 LGHNA and CDR2 YSLEER. Trimming removed 0 bases at V and 6 bases at J, with 11 bases between. The DNA of the CDR3 is TGCGCCAGCAGCCAAGATCGGGGTATGGCCGGGGAGCTGTTTTTT. Encoded protein: CASSQDRGMAGELFF.

This clonotype was seen repeatedly, ten times or more. V is TRBV24-1 and J is TRBJ2-1; 8 bases fit TRBD1. V trimming: 4 bases; J trimming: 6 bases; junction bases outside the gene matches: 1. The CDR3 length is 13 residues. Germline assignment: CDR1 KGHDR and CDR2 SFDVKD. DNA of the CDR3: TGTGCCACCAGTGAAGGGACAGGCAATGAGCAGTTCTTC. Translated, it gives CATSEGTGNEQFF.

The V call is TRBV6-2 or TRBV6-3, the J call TRBJ2-7, with 11 positions matching TRBD1. Germline V CDR1 and CDR2: MNHEY, SVGEGT. This CDR3 comprises 14 residues. The V gene end was trimmed by 6 bases and the J gene end by 5 bases; junction bases not matched to a gene: 6. The CDR3 bases are TGTGCCAGCAGCCCCGGGACAGGGGGTGACGAGCAGTACTTC. It is translated as CASSPGTGGDEQYF.

The sample holds many counts of this clonotype. The chain has TRBV20-1 and TRBJ2-3; TRBD2 matches at 10 bases. Germline lookup yields CDR1 DFQATT and CDR2 SNEGSKA (reference sequence). V lost 6 bases, J lost 5 bases, and 5 bases stayed unmatched. The CDR3 contains 13 residues. Here the CDR3 DNA reads TGCAGTGCCCCTAGCGGGGGTGAAGATACGCAGTATTTT. It yields the protein CSAPSGGEDTQYF.

This clonotype occurred many times. The chain carries TRBV7-2 and TRBJ2-5; D not resolved. Trimming took 3 bases from V and 6 from J, leaving 5 bases between them. The CDR3 loop spans 11 amino acids. CDR1 is SGHTA and CDR2 is FQGNSA in the germline V gene. The CDR3 coding sequence is TGTGCCAGCAGCTTCATGAAGACCCAGTACTTC. It yields the protein CASSFMKTQYF.

This clonotype showed up many times. J is TRBJ2-2 and V is TRBV29-1; D is possibly TRBD1 (6 bases). The CDR3 runs to 14 residues. Trimming pared 5 bases from V and 4 bases from J, leaving 14 bases between. CDR1 and CDR2 from the germline V gene are SQVTM and ANQGSEA. CDR3 residues: CSVTGTLLTGELFF. DNA of the CDR3: TGCAGCGTTACCGGGACACTGCTCACCGGGGAGCTGTTTTTT.

In this sample, this clonotype turned up many times. This chain joins TRBV27 and TRBJ2-7; the match to TRBD2 covers 7 bases. The CDR3 has 16 amino acids. The V and J ends lost 5 bases and 0 bases, in that order; junction bases with no gene match: 10. Per germline, CDR1 MNHEY and CDR2 SMNVEV (reference sequence). The DNA for the CDR3 is TGTGCCAGCAGTAACCGACCGGGAGGTACCTCCTACGAGCAGTACTTC. Its protein is CASSNRPGGTSYEQYF.

Ten or more counts support this clonotype. This rearrangement joins TRBV6-5 to TRBJ2-7; maybe TRBD1 (7 bases). The CDR3 consists of 15 residues. Germline V CDR1 and CDR2: MNHEY, SVGAGI. V was trimmed by 0 bases and J by 3 bases, leaving 12 bases between them. CDR3 sequence: CASSYSGQGGYEQYF. The CDR3 nucleotides read TGTGCCAGCAGTTACTCGGGGCAGGGGGGCTACGAGCAGTACTTC.

This clonotype was counted ten times or more. CDR3 in DNA: TGCAGTGCTGGAAGCGGGATCTACACAGATACGCAGTATTTT. Amino acid sequence: CSAGSGIYTDTQYF. V is TRBV20-1 and J is TRBJ2-3, with 7 bases lining up with TRBD2. Losses at the gene ends were 5 bases for V and 2 bases for J; bases not matched to a gene: 7. The germline gives CDR1 DFQATT, CDR2 SNEGSKA (reference sequence). The CDR3 spans 14 residues.

The chain has TRBV16 and TRBJ1-5; D not resolved. This CDR3 has 14 amino acids. Germline-derived CDR1 and CDR2 are KGHSY and FQNENV. CDR3 sequence reads: CASDYRYSNQPQHF. The CDR3 nucleotides read TGTGCTAGTGATTACCGATATAGCAATCAGCCCCAGCATTTT.

As for this clonotype: The junction differs from germline at one of its ends, possibly a read error. The chain carries TRBV14 and TRBJ2-2; 10 nucleotides align to TRBD2. The CDR3 length is 15 residues. The germline gives CDR1 SGHDN, CDR2 FVKESK. The CDR3 coding sequence is TGTGCCAGCAGCCTTTGGACTAGCGGCACCGCGGAGCTGTTTTTT. This encodes CASSLWTSGTAELFF.

In this sample, this clonotype turned up many times. The rearrangement uses TRBV20-1 and TRBJ2-7; TRBD1 aligns across 11 bases. J lost 7 bases, V lost 1 base, and 9 bases had no gene match. CDR3 length: 15 amino acids. CDR1 and CDR2 (germline): DFQATT, SNEGSKA (reference sequence). CDR3 in DNA: TGCAGTGCTAGAGGGGGGACAGGGGGGACGCGTGAGCAGTACTTC. Amino acid sequence: CSARGGTGGTREQYF.

The table lists this clonotype with many counts. This rearrangement joins TRBV20-1 to TRBJ2-7; 9 nucleotides align to TRBD2. This CDR3 is 14 amino acids long. The V gene end was trimmed by 3 bases and the J gene end by 2 bases; junction bases not matched to a gene: 5. CDR1 and CDR2 from the germline V gene are DFQATT and SNEGSKA (reference sequence). The CDR3 nucleotides read TGCAGTGCTAGGCAGAGCGGGAGGCCCTACGAGCAGTACTTC. Its translation: CSARQSGRPYEQYF.

This clonotype has a handful of counts. V is TRBV11-1 and J is TRBJ2-3; unclear D gene. The CDR3 loop spans 16 amino acids. Trimming pared 4 bases from V and 3 bases from J, leaving 17 bases between. Germline V gene data show CDR1 as SGHAT and CDR2 as FQDESV (reference sequence). Written as DNA, the CDR3 is TGTGCCAGCAGCTCCCGCGAAGGGCCAGAGACAGATACGCAGTATTTT. Residues: CASSSREGPETDTQYF.